Listed below are T cell receptor beta chains from one sample, sequenced in a study of blood T cell repertoires in COVID-19. Sequenced by immunoSEQ multiplex PCR; TCRdb stores in-frame clones only, minus some. Among about 110,000 clones, roughly 85% were seen once, and the ten largest hold about 1.3%. Source material: peripheral blood. These receptors came from a man aged 40-50 years with acute or convalescent COVID-19. Each CDR3 is given with its conserved first and last residue. The order of the fields is J gene, clone size, V gene, D gene, CDR3 DNA, CDR3 protein. D genes are given only for firm matches. Clone size is not always given. Where it is, it says once, few, many or a class for expanded clones.

>TRBJ1-5|-|TRBV18|-
TGTGCCAGCTCACAGGGGAAGGGGCAGCAGCCCCAGCATTTT
CASSQGKGQQPQHF
>TRBJ2-5|-|TRBV29-1|TRBD1
TGCAGCGTCGAGGGACAGGGCGGGGAGACCCAGTACTTC
CSVEGQGGETQYF
>TRBJ2-1|-|TRBV11-2|TRBD1
TGTGCCAGCAGCTTAGTGGGGATGGTGGGACAGGGCCGCAATGAGCAGTTCTTC
CASSLVGMVGQGRNEQFF
>TRBJ1-1|-|TRBV19|-
TGTGCCAGTAGTGCCGATTCAGGGAGGGGGACTGAAGCTTTCTTT
CASSADSGRGTEAFF
>TRBJ2-7|-|TRBV7-9|-
TGTGCCAGCAGCTACGGACAGGGAGGGAACGAGCAGTACTTC
CASSYGQGGNEQYF
>TRBJ2-2|-|TRBV6-5|TRBD1
TGTGCCAGCAGTATCCGGGACAGGAACACCGGGGAGCTGTTTTTT
CASSIRDRNTGELFF
>TRBJ2-2|many|TRBV5-8|TRBD1
TGTGCCAGCAGCTTGACCCGACAGGGGGCCGTCCCCGGGGAGCTGTTTTTT
CASSLTRQGAVPGELFF
>TRBJ2-5|few|TRBV10-3|TRBD2
TGTGCCATCGGGGGTGGACGGGAGGCTGGAGAGACCCAGTACTTC
CAIGGGREAGETQYF
>TRBJ2-1|-|TRBV6-5|TRBD1
TGTGCCAGCAGTTACGGGCGGACAGGGAATGAGCAGTTCTTC
CASSYGRTGNEQFF
>TRBJ2-3|-|TRBV18|TRBD2
TGTGCCAGCTCACCGACTCCGATAGCGGGGGTTACAGATACGCAGTATTTT
CASSPTPIAGVTDTQYF
>TRBJ1-2|-|TRBV29-1|-
TGCAGCGCTGGGGAGGTCCTCGATGGCTACACCTTC
CSAGEVLDGYTF
>TRBJ1-3|few|TRBV11-2|-
TGTGCCAGCAGCTTAGAGACCGGGACAACAGGAAACACCATATATTTT
CASSLETGTTGNTIYF
>TRBJ1-2|-|TRBV29-1|TRBD1
TGCAGCGCTAGGACAGGCGACACGGGCTATGGCTACACCTTC
CSARTGDTGYGYTF
>TRBJ1-3|-|TRBV5-1|-
TGCGCCAGCAGCCGGTTATGGGGAGCCGGAAACACCATATATTTT
CASSRLWGAGNTIYF
>TRBJ2-7|-|TRBV3-1/TRBV3-2|TRBD2
TGTGCCAGCAGCCCTTCCGGGACTAGCGTCTACGAGCAGTACTTC
CASSPSGTSVYEQYF
>TRBJ2-7|-|TRBV21-1|-
TGTGCCAGCAGCACCCGGCGGCTAGCGGGGGTCTCCTACGAGCAGTACTTC
CASSTRRLAGVSYEQYF
>TRBJ2-1|once|TRBV4-1|TRBD1
TGCGCCAGCAGTCCGACAGGGCTCTCCTACAATGAGCAGTTCTTC
CASSPTGLSYNEQFF
>TRBJ2-2|-|TRBV5-1|TRBD1
TGCGCCAGCAGCATTTACAGGGGAATCGGGGAGCTGTTTTTT
CASSIYRGIGELFF
>TRBJ2-7|-|TRBV2|TRBD2
TGTGCCAGCAGTGAGCGGGGGGGCCGGTACGAGCAGTACTTC
CASSERGGRYEQYF